This TCR beta chain emerged from a study of T cells in localized non-small cell lung cancer. Broader study findings: Elevated circulating T cell density in blood was associated with longer overall survival. Of the top 100 tumor clones, median around 60 were in adjacent lung, approximately 29 among its top 100. Clonality peaked in uninvolved adjacent lung rather than tumor. Because researchers sequenced only one region of the tumor, heterogeneity is still possible.

Germline lookup yields CDR1 KGHSH and CDR2 LQKENI. The CDR3 length is 15 residues. V dropped 3 bases and J dropped 3; count of bases not matched to a gene: 6. Profiled with immunoSEQ multiplex PCR; TCRdb holds only in-frame clones, not every one. The data contain 25,000 to 35,000 clones, 85% to 90% of them singletons. The table lists this clone with a count of one. The antigen is not known. The sample consisted of peripheral blood, taken before any cancer treatment. The clonotype was recovered from a female donor older than 55 with stage I lung adenocarcinoma. The chain couples TRBV18 to TRBJ2-7; 9 nucleotides line up with TRBD1. The DNA of the CDR3 is TGTGCCAGCTCACCCGGGACAGGGAAGTACTACGAGCAGTACTTC. It encodes CASSPGTGKYYEQYF.